A single sample is the source of the 21 T cell receptor beta chains below, sequenced in a study of human T cells and chemical hapten exposure. TCRdb independently ran MiXCR on the RACE reads; one entry per CDR3 protein. The table lists 200,000 to 300,000 distinct CDR3 sequences, about 8.6% of them singletons. Time point indicated: pre-sensitization, week 0. Treatment of the sample: therapeutic diphenylcyclopropenone sensitization with weekly scalp DPC. The input for sequencing was whole blood, taken in connection with sensitization to the hapten diphenylcyclopropenone (DPC). All receptors derive from a middle-aged woman with alopecia areata. Some clones in this sample may be carry-over from other donors' samples.

There are a few counts of this clonotype. This chain connects TRBV7-9 to TRBJ1-5; D unclear. The CDR3 covers 15 residues. V gave up 1 base and J gave up 3 bases, with 10 bases separating them. CDR1 is SEHNR and CDR2 is FQNEAQ in the germline V gene (reference sequence). Here the CDR3 DNA reads TGTGCCAGCAGCTTAGGAGGGCGAACCAATCAGCCCCAGCATTTT. This codes for CASSLGGRTNQPQHF.

The gene calls are TRBV10-2 and TRBJ2-5, with D hard to call. Germline CDR1 is WSHSY and CDR2 is SAAADI. Trimming took 7 bases from V and 7 from J, leaving 16 bases between them. The CDR3 spans 13 residues. The CDR3 spells CASTPAPPGTQYF. The CDR3 DNA follows: TGCGCCAGCACTCCCGCCCCTCCAGGGACCCAGTACTTC.

CDR3 in DNA: TGTGCCAGCACCTGGTACACTGAAGCTTTCTTT. Its protein product is CASTWYTEAFF. This chain links TRBV28 with TRBJ1-1; D uncertain. V lost 7 bases and J 3 bases, leaving 6 bases between the germline ends. Germline CDR1 MDHEN, CDR2 SYDVKM. The length of the CDR3 is 11 residues.

V is TRBV13 and J is TRBJ2-7; weak D call: TRBD2 (6 bases). The CDR3 runs to 12 residues. V gave up 3 bases and J gave up 6 bases, with 9 bases separating them. Germline CDR1 reads PRHDT; CDR2 reads FYEKMQ (reference sequence). CDR3 sequence: CASSFRRGEQYF. The CDR3 bases are TGTGCCAGCAGCTTTAGGAGGGGCGAGCAGTACTTC.

This clonotype showed up just once. The gene calls are TRBV18 and TRBJ1-4; D gene uncertain. V lost 3 bases to trimming and J lost 8 bases, with 10 bases between them. CDR1 is KGHSH and CDR2 is LQKENI in the germline V gene. This CDR3 region has 13 residues. The CDR3 bases are TGTGCCAGCTCACCGGCAGTTGGAGAAAAACTGTTTTTT. Its translation is CASSPAVGEKLFF.

This clonotype showed up just a few times. The CDR3 spells CASNPPKGEQFF. The DNA of the CDR3 is TGTGCCAGCAACCCGCCTAAGGGCGAGCAGTTCTTC. This chain joins TRBV6-5 and TRBJ2-1; unclear D gene. The V end lost 7 bases, the J end lost 10 bases, and 14 bases lay between the germline ends. The CDR3 has 12 residues. Per germline, CDR1 MNHEY and CDR2 SVGAGI.

This clonotype was seen a few times. The gene calls are TRBV6-5 and TRBJ1-3; D perhaps matches TRBD1 (5 bases). Germline values: CDR1 MNHEY, CDR2 SVGAGI. Trimming pared 6 bases from V and 0 bases from J, leaving 15 bases between. CDR3 size: 16 residues. The CDR3 loop reads CASSRDPPGSGNTIYF. Written as DNA, the CDR3 is TGTGCCAGCAGCCGGGACCCACCAGGCTCTGGAAACACCATATATTTT.

In its sample, this clonotype was seen a few times. The rearrangement uses TRBV7-2 and TRBJ2-7, with D perhaps TRBD1 (5 bases). The germline gives CDR1 SGHTA, CDR2 FQGNSA. This CDR3 has 16 amino acids. Between the trimmed V and J ends, which lost 4 bases and 0 bases, there was a span of 16 bases. The CDR3, as DNA: TGTGCCAGCAGCTCCCTGGCAGGGTCTTTCTCCTACGAGCAGTACTTC. Translated: CASSSLAGSFSYEQYF.

The genes are TRBV20-1 and TRBJ2-3, with a tentative D call TRBD2 (7 bases). Germline V gene lookup returns CDR1 DFQATT and CDR2 SNEGSKA (reference sequence). The V end lost 0 bases, the J end lost 1 base, and 17 bases lay between the germline ends. CDR3 length: 17 residues. CDR3: CSARDPQGREGTDTQYF. CDR3 coding DNA: TGCAGTGCTAGAGATCCACAGGGACGGGAGGGCACAGATACGCAGTATTTT.

V gene TRBV28 combines with J gene TRBJ2-7; the D gene is possibly TRBD2 (5 bases). The CDR3 sequence is 12 residues long. Germline values: CDR1 MDHEN, CDR2 SYDVKM. V lost 8 bases and J lost 2, with 10 bases in between. CDR3 loop: CASAPGTYEQYF. As DNA, the CDR3 is TGTGCCAGCGCTCCCGGGACCTACGAGCAGTACTTC.

Ten or more counts support this clonotype. The V call is TRBV2, the J call TRBJ2-7, with D perhaps assigned TRBD1 or TRBD2 (5 bases each). V shed 8 bases and J shed 2 bases, with 16 bases lying between them. The CDR3 extends over 14 amino acids. The germline gives CDR1 SNHLY, CDR2 FYNNEI. Here the CDR3 reads CASRRGVPTYEQYF. Here the CDR3 DNA reads TGTGCCAGCCGCCGAGGGGTCCCGACCTACGAGCAGTACTTC. The variable domain in full, with the rest retrieved from reference TRBV2 and TRBJ2-7, is EPEVTQTPSHQVTQMGQEVILRCVPISNHLYFYWYRQILGQKVEFLVSFYNNEISEKSEIFDDQFSVERPDGSNFTLKIRSTKLEDSAMYFCASRRGVPTYEQYFGPGTRLTVT.

In nucleotides, the CDR3 is TGTGCCAGCAGGAGGACAGACTACTCCTACGAGCAGTACTTC. Residues: CASRRTDYSYEQYF. The chain joins TRBV2 to TRBJ2-7, with D possibly matching TRBD1 (6 bases). Deletions cut 6 bases from V and 0 bases from J, with 12 bases between. The CDR3 consists of 14 residues. Germline V gene data show CDR1 as SNHLY and CDR2 as FYNNEI.

In its sample, this clonotype was seen a few times. The rearrangement joins TRBV4-3 to TRBJ1-4, with D perhaps matching TRBD1 (5 bases). The CDR3 consists of 15 residues. Trimming took off 0 bases at V and 8 bases at J, with 13 bases between the two ends. Per the germline V gene, CDR1 is LGHNA and CDR2 is YSLEER. CDR3 sequence reads: CASSQDRGRREKLFF. In DNA, the CDR3 is TGCGCCAGCAGCCAAGATCGGGGGAGAAGGGAAAAACTGTTTTTT.

In this sample, this clonotype turned up many times. The CDR3: CASSQDPGLAAGELFF. DNA for the CDR3: TGCGCCAGCAGCCAAGATCCGGGACTAGCGGCCGGGGAGCTGTTTTTT. The rearrangement links TRBV4-1 to TRBJ2-2; 11 bases line up with TRBD2. Trimming cost V 0 bases and J 6 bases; bases outside gene matches: 3. CDR1 MGHRA and CDR2 YSYEKL come from the germline V gene. This CDR3 contains 16 residues.

The V gene is TRBV6-2 or TRBV6-3, the J gene TRBJ2-3, with a weak D call TRBD2 (6 bases). The CDR3 is 16 amino acids. V was clipped by 6 bases and J by 10 bases, with 26 bases between them. CDR1 is MNHEY and CDR2 is SVGEGT in the germline V gene. The CDR3 sequence is CASSPDGTWNGEAQYF. The DNA for the CDR3 is TGTGCCAGCAGCCCAGACGGGACTTGGAATGGAGAGGCGCAGTATTTT.

This clonotype has a count of ten or more. This sequence joins TRBV18 and TRBJ2-7, with TRBD2 identical over 7 bases. V lost 3 bases to trimming and J lost 7 bases; unmatched junction nucleotides: 6. Germline V gene data show CDR1 as KGHSH and CDR2 as LQKENI. The CDR3 runs 13 residues. CDR3 DNA sequence: TGTGCCAGCTCACCGGGACTACCTGGGGAGCAGTACTTC. It specifies CASSPGLPGEQYF.

The V and J genes are TRBV4-3 and TRBJ1-2; tentative D call: TRBD1 (6 bases). Germline loops: CDR1 LGHNA, CDR2 YSLEER. The CDR3 is made up of 15 amino acids. V lost 0 bases to trimming and J lost 7 bases, with 15 bases between them. The CDR3 is CASSQDYLQGLGYTF. For the CDR3, the DNA is TGCGCCAGCAGCCAAGATTATTTGCAGGGGCTTGGCTACACCTTC.

This clonotype was seen more than once but under ten times. CDR3 sequence reads: CASSQAGTGTYEQYF. Written as DNA, the CDR3 is TGCGCCAGCAGCCAAGCCGGGACAGGCACCTACGAGCAGTACTTC. This chain links TRBV4-1 with TRBJ2-7, with 8 nucleotides matching TRBD1. V shed 1 base, J shed 2 bases, and the junction held 4 bases outside the gene matches. The CDR3 sequence is 15 residues long. Germline CDR1 MGHRA, CDR2 YSYEKL.

This clonotype was picked up many times. The chain carries TRBV7-9 and TRBJ2-7, with TRBD2 identical over 11 bases. This CDR3 contains 15 residues. In germline, CDR1 is SEHNR, CDR2 FQNEAQ (reference sequence). V lost 0 bases, J lost 3 bases, and 1 base stayed unmatched. The CDR3 DNA follows: TGTGCCAGCAGCTTAGCAACTAGCGGGGGCTACGAGCAGTACTTC. Protein product: CASSLATSGGYEQYF.

This clonotype has a handful of counts. The V gene is TRBV6-5, the J gene TRBJ1-5; maybe TRBD1 (5 bases). Germline lookup yields CDR1 MNHEY and CDR2 SVGAGI. The CDR3 consists of 17 residues. V lost 4 bases to trimming and J lost 3 bases, with 19 bases between them. In DNA, the CDR3 is TGTGCCAGCAGTTCCGGGGGTTCTTCCCTACCCAATCAGCCCCAGCATTTT. Amino acids: CASSSGGSSLPNQPQHF.

This clonotype was seen a few times. The chain uses TRBV6-5 and TRBJ2-6; 7 bases line up with TRBD1. The CDR3 is made up of 18 amino acids. V dropped 2 bases and J dropped 6; count of bases not matched to a gene: 13. CDR1 MNHEY and CDR2 SVGAGI come from the germline V gene. The CDR3 reads CASSYGQGVDGLANVLTF. CDR3 DNA sequence: TGTGCCAGCAGTTACGGGCAGGGGGTCGATGGGTTGGCCAACGTCCTGACTTTC.